This T cell receptor beta chain emerged from a study of T-cell reconstitution after alpha-beta-depleted transplantation in children. Regarding the study as a whole: After one year, T-cell counts and TCRbeta diversity mostly came from new T cells. Alpha-beta T cells present about two months after transplant were reported to originate from several hundred expanded graft clones.

As for this clonotype: No antigen is known for it.

Construction of the TCRbeta library involved unique molecular identifiers. TCRdb re-called the PCR reads with MiXCR, one entry per CDR3 protein. In the table there are around 300,000 distinct CDR3 sequences, approximately 23% of which are singletons. The TCR originated in a male patient between 10 and 17 years old who had a stem cell transplant for acute lymphoblastic leukemia, so the T cells may come from the graft donor. The sample consisted of PBMCs, mostly from graft donor cells, taken 180 days after TCRalphabeta/CD19-depleted stem cell transplant.

This chain's CDR3 is CASRRDRATDTQYF. DNA of the CDR3: TGTGCCAGCAGGCGGGACAGGGCCACAGATACGCAGTATTTT. The V call is TRBV12-3 or TRBV12-4, the J call TRBJ2-3, with 9 bases fitting TRBD1. The CDR3 contains 14 residues. Trimming took 6 bases from V and 2 from J; bases not matched to a gene: 3.